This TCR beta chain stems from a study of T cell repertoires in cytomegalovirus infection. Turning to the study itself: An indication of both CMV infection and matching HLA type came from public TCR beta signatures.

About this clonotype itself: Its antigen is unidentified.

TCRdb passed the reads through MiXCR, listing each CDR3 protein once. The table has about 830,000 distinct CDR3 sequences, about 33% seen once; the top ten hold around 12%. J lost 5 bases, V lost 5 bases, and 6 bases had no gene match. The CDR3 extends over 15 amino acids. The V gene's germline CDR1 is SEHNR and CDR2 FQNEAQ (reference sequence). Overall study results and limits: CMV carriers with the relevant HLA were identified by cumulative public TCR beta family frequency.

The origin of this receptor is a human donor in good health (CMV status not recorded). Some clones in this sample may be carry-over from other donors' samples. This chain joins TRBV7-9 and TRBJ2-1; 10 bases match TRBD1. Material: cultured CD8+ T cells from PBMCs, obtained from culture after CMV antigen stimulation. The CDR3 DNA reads TGTGCCAGCAGCGTGACAGGGGGCGAACACAATGAGCAGTTCTTC. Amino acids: CASSVTGGEHNEQFF.